The 17 T cell receptor beta chains presented below share a single source sample, sequenced in a study of blood T cell repertoires in COVID-19. Libraries were prepared by immunoSEQ multiplex PCR; TCRdb keeps only in-frame clonotypes and omits some of them. The sample includes about 97,000 clones, around 90% of them seen just once. Sequencing input: peripheral blood. The receptors shown here come from a woman aged 50 to 60 with COVID-19, enrolled during active disease.

This clone was observed once. V and J are TRBV10-2 and TRBJ2-7, with no clear D. Per germline, CDR1 WSHSY and CDR2 SAAADI. CDR3 length: 11 amino acids. CDR3 sequence (DNA): TGCGCCAGCAGTGTCTCCCACGAGCAGTACGTC. Its protein is CASSVSHEQYV.

This rearrangement joins TRBV4-3 to TRBJ1-5, with D possibly matching TRBD1 (6 bases). The V and J ends lost 0 bases and 4 bases respectively, with 10 bases between them. This CDR3 spans 15 amino acids. CDR1 and CDR2 from the germline V gene are LGHNA and YSLEER. The CDR3 region is CASSQEGAANQPQHF. CDR3 nucleotides: TGCGCCAGCAGCCAAGAGGGGGCGGCTAATCAGCCCCAGCATTTT.

This CDR3 is CASSPPVPTGAYGYTF. The CDR3 nucleotides are TGCGCCAGCAGCCCCCCGGTGCCAACAGGGGCCTATGGCTACACCTTC. The chain is built from TRBV5-1 and TRBJ1-2, with TRBD1 matching over 7 bases. The V and J ends lost 4 bases and 4 bases, in that order; junction bases with no gene match: 13. Germline-derived CDR1 and CDR2 are SGHRS and YFSETQ. The CDR3 consists of 16 residues.

This clone was seen only once. The V and J genes are TRBV5-6 and TRBJ1-5, with D possibly matching TRBD1 (6 bases). This CDR3 contains 14 residues. Germline V CDR1 and CDR2: SGHDT, YYEEEE. The ends were cut back, 3 bases at V and 6 bases at J, with 13 bases in the middle. The CDR3 loop is CASSYGAGVQPQHF. CDR3 DNA sequence: TGTGCCAGCAGCTACGGGGCAGGGGTTCAGCCCCAGCATTTT.

The rearrangement links TRBV28 to TRBJ2-5; 9 positions match TRBD1. After removal of 4 bases from V and 0 bases from J, the junction contained 3 bases not matched to a gene. This CDR3 is built from 15 residues. Germline loops: CDR1 MDHEN, CDR2 SYDVKM. In nucleotides, the CDR3 is TGTGCCAGCAGTTCCCGGGACAGGGACCAAGAGACCCAGTACTTC. Translated, it gives CASSSRDRDQETQYF. The full variable domain, rest sourced from reference TRBV28 and TRBJ2-5, is DVKVTQSSRYLVKRTGEKVFLECVQDMDHENMFWYRQDPGLGLRLIYFSYDVKMKEKGDIPEGYSVSREKKERFSLILESASTNQTSMYLCASSSRDRDQETQYFGPGTRLLVL.

The chain uses TRBV6-5 and TRBJ2-1; the D gene is possibly TRBD1 (6 bases). Looked up from germline, CDR1 is MNHEY and CDR2 is SVGAGI. V gave up 6 bases and J gave up 6 bases, with 18 bases separating them. The CDR3 extends over 15 amino acids. This chain's CDR3 is CASSPGTLRANEQFF. Here the CDR3 DNA reads TGTGCCAGCAGCCCCGGGACACTGAGGGCCAATGAGCAGTTCTTC.

The chain recombines TRBV4-1 with TRBJ2-3; 10 bases are shared with TRBD2. CDR1 and CDR2 from the germline V gene are MGHRA and YSYEKL. This CDR3 spans 18 amino acids. The V gene end was trimmed by 4 bases and the J gene end by 2 bases; junction bases not matched to a gene: 12. DNA of the CDR3: TGCGCCAGCAGCCCCTTGGGGAGCGGGGGGGCCGACACAGATACGCAGTATTTT. As protein: CASSPLGSGGADTDTQYF.

This sequence joins TRBV11-2 and TRBJ1-2; D is possibly TRBD1 (5 bases). Trimming pared 1 base from V and 0 bases from J, leaving 12 bases between. The CDR3 has 16 residues. Germline values: CDR1 SGHAT, CDR2 FQNNGV. The CDR3 reads CASSLGTTGTNYGYTF. The DNA for the CDR3 is TGTGCCAGCAGCTTAGGAACTACAGGCACTAACTATGGCTACACCTTC.

The chain employs TRBV7-8 and TRBJ2-3; D is perhaps TRBD1 (6 bases). The V end lost 5 bases, the J end lost 0 bases, and 24 bases lay between the germline ends. The germline CDR1 and CDR2 sequences are SGHVS and FQNEAQ. CDR3 length: 19 amino acids. CDR3 protein: CASSVQGRMGRHSTDTQYF. The CDR3 DNA reads TGTGCCAGCAGCGTACAGGGAAGGATGGGAAGACATAGCACAGATACGCAGTATTTT.

The chain has TRBV11-2 and TRBJ1-1; D is undetermined. This CDR3 spans 11 amino acids. V was cut by 1 base and J by 7 bases, with 4 bases left in between. Germline V gene data show CDR1 as SGHAT and CDR2 as FQNNGV. Here the CDR3 DNA reads TGTGCCAGCAGCTTAGCGGTTGAAGCTTTCTTT. Residues: CASSLAVEAFF.

This chain connects TRBV27 to TRBJ2-3, with D possibly being TRBD1 (6 bases). The length of the CDR3 is 14 residues. CDR1 is MNHEY, CDR2 SMNVEV, per germline (reference sequence). V gave up 5 bases and J gave up 3 bases, with 12 bases separating them. The CDR3 coding sequence is TGTGCCAGCAGTCGTAACAGGGAAACAGATACGCAGTATTTT. Its protein product is CASSRNRETDTQYF.

The rearrangement uses TRBV7-7 and TRBJ2-7; possibly TRBD2 for D (5 bases). There are 17 residues in the CDR3. Trimming cost V 7 bases and J 3 bases, with 25 bases left between them. Germline V gene lookup returns CDR1 SSHAT and CDR2 FNYEAQ (reference sequence). DNA of the CDR3: TGTGCCAGCATTCTGCGACTGGGGAACCTCGGGATCTACGAGCAGTACGTC. It yields the protein CASILRLGNLGIYEQYV.

This rearrangement joins TRBV16 to TRBJ1-1, with D perhaps matching TRBD1 (5 bases). The V and J ends lost 4 bases and 7 bases respectively, with 13 bases between them. Germline lookup yields CDR1 KGHSY and CDR2 FQNENV. This CDR3 is 13 amino acids long. In DNA, the CDR3 is TGTGCCAGCAGCCCCCTCTTACAGGTTGAAGCTTTCTTT. This codes for CASSPLLQVEAFF.

J is TRBJ1-2 and V is TRBV5-6; maybe TRBD1 (6 bases). Between the trimmed V and J ends, which lost 0 bases and 2 bases, there was a span of 14 bases. This CDR3 contains 16 residues. CDR1 and CDR2 from the germline V gene are SGHDT and YYEEEE. The CDR3 sequence: CASSLEGGRVNYGYTF. In DNA form, the CDR3 reads TGTGCCAGCAGCTTGGAAGGGGGAAGGGTAAACTATGGCTACACCTTC.

The chain couples TRBV5-1 to TRBJ1-2; 12 bases are shared with TRBD1. The germline V gene has CDR1 SGHRS and CDR2 YFSETQ. V shed 7 bases and J 6 bases; nucleotides not matched to a gene: 13. There are 16 residues in the CDR3. CDR3 DNA: TGCGCCAGCTCTCCAACCGCGGGACAGGGGGCGCATGGCTACACCTTC. It specifies CASSPTAGQGAHGYTF.

The genes are TRBV4-2 and TRBJ1-6; D is ambiguous. Trimming stripped 5 bases from V and 0 bases from J, with 8 bases between. Looked up from germline, CDR1 is LGHNA and CDR2 is YNFKEQ. This CDR3 has 15 amino acids. This CDR3 is CASSSPSSYNSPLHF. CDR3 in DNA: TGTGCCAGCAGCAGCCCGAGCTCCTATAATTCACCCCTCCACTTT.

This chain joins TRBV24-1 and TRBJ1-2; D remains ambiguous. The CDR3 is made up of 14 amino acids. V was cut by 4 bases and J by 0 bases, with 8 bases left in between. Germline V gives CDR1 KGHDR, CDR2 SFDVKD. CDR3 bases: TGTGCCACCAGTGACGATCGAGCTAACTATGGCTACACCTTC. This sequence encodes CATSDDRANYGYTF.